This is a list of T cell receptor beta chains from one sample in a study of blood T cell repertoires in COVID-19. Some clones are missing from TCRdb's copy, which holds only in-frame ones; the method was immunoSEQ multiplex PCR. Among under 300,000 clones listed, more than 75% were seen once. The sample was PBMCs or T cells enriched from blood (not recorded which). The receptors were gathered from a woman aged 50 to 60 who had been exposed to COVID-19. Both conserved end residues are part of each CDR3. Each record gives: V gene, clone size, D gene, J gene, CDR3 DNA, CDR3 protein. D genes are given only for firm matches. Expanded clones get a size class; other rows say once, few or many, or leave the size out.

v_call: TRBV19; clone_size: NA; d_call: NA; j_call: TRBJ1-1; cdr3_nt: TGTGCCAGTAGTATGGCAGCGATGAACACTGAAGCTTTCTTT; cdr3_aa: CASSMAAMNTEAFF
v_call: TRBV6-2/TRBV6-3; clone_size: NA; d_call: TRBD2; j_call: TRBJ2-1; cdr3_nt: TGTGCCAGCAGTTCCCCCTTAGCGGGGGCCTACAATGAGCAGTTCTTC; cdr3_aa: CASSSPLAGAYNEQFF
v_call: TRBV18; clone_size: NA; d_call: TRBD1; j_call: TRBJ1-5; cdr3_nt: TGTGCCAGCTCACGGACAGGGAATCAGCCCCAGCATTTT; cdr3_aa: CASSRTGNQPQHF
v_call: TRBV5-5; clone_size: NA; d_call: TRBD1; j_call: TRBJ1-6; cdr3_nt: TGTGCCAGCAGCTTTGCGGGGACAGGGGCCTATAATTCACCCCTCCACTTT; cdr3_aa: CASSFAGTGAYNSPLHF
v_call: TRBV6-5; clone_size: NA; d_call: TRBD2; j_call: TRBJ2-7; cdr3_nt: TGTGCCAGCAGACCTAGCGGGGGGCACTACGAGCAGTACTTC; cdr3_aa: CASRPSGGHYEQYF
v_call: TRBV7-8; clone_size: NA; d_call: NA; j_call: TRBJ2-3; cdr3_nt: TGTGCCAGCAGCTTAGTTCGTGCGGGGCCCGCAGATACGCAGTATTTT; cdr3_aa: CASSLVRAGPADTQYF
v_call: TRBV5-1; clone_size: NA; d_call: TRBD1; j_call: TRBJ1-2; cdr3_nt: TGCGCCTCCCATGGGGACAGTACTAACTATGGCTACACCTTC; cdr3_aa: CASHGDSTNYGYTF
v_call: TRBV21-1; clone_size: NA; d_call: NA; j_call: TRBJ2-1; cdr3_nt: TGTGCCAGCAGCAAAGCACTAGCGGGGGAGCTATACAATGAGCAGTTCTTC; cdr3_aa: CASSKALAGELYNEQFF
v_call: TRBV2; clone_size: NA; d_call: TRBD2; j_call: TRBJ2-1; cdr3_nt: TGTGCCAGCAGAGGTTGGGGGGGTGCCTACAATGAGCAGTTCTTC; cdr3_aa: CASRGWGGAYNEQFF
v_call: TRBV10-3; clone_size: once; d_call: NA; j_call: TRBJ2-1; cdr3_nt: TGTGCCATCGGTTCGAGGGCCCCAGGAAGGAACAATGAGCAGTTCTTC; cdr3_aa: CAIGSRAPGRNNEQFF
v_call: TRBV2; clone_size: NA; d_call: TRBD2; j_call: TRBJ2-5; cdr3_nt: TGTGCCAGCAGGGGAGGGAGCCAAGAGACCCAGTACTTC; cdr3_aa: CASRGGSQETQYF
v_call: TRBV9; clone_size: NA; d_call: TRBD2; j_call: TRBJ2-3; cdr3_nt: TGTGCCAGCAGCGTTGAGGACTGGGGAGGGGATACGCAGTATTTT; cdr3_aa: CASSVEDWGGDTQYF
v_call: TRBV2; clone_size: NA; d_call: TRBD2; j_call: TRBJ2-2; cdr3_nt: TGTGCCAGCAGTGACTACCGGGGGGGCGCCGGGGAGCTGTTTTTT; cdr3_aa: CASSDYRGGAGELFF
v_call: TRBV2; clone_size: NA; d_call: TRBD1; j_call: TRBJ1-1; cdr3_nt: TGTGCCAGCAGTGTCAGGACAGGGGGATCTGAAGCTTTCTTT; cdr3_aa: CASSVRTGGSEAFF
v_call: TRBV19; clone_size: NA; d_call: TRBD1; j_call: TRBJ1-5; cdr3_nt: TGTGCCAGTAGTGTGCGGCGTTTCGGGCAGGGGGCTGGGCAGCCCCAGCATTTT; cdr3_aa: CASSVRRFGQGAGQPQHF
v_call: TRBV28; clone_size: few; d_call: TRBD1; j_call: TRBJ1-2; cdr3_nt: TGTGCCATCAAGCCCTGGGACAGGGGATATGGCTACACCTTC; cdr3_aa: CAIKPWDRGYGYTF
v_call: TRBV15; clone_size: NA; d_call: NA; j_call: TRBJ1-1; cdr3_nt: TGTGCCACCAGCGGGCGGTTGGGGGCGAACACTGAAGCTTTCTTT; cdr3_aa: CATSGRLGANTEAFF
v_call: TRBV6-2/TRBV6-3; clone_size: once; d_call: TRBD1; j_call: TRBJ1-2; cdr3_nt: TGTGCCAGCAGCCGGACAGGGGGTAACTATGGCTACACCTTC; cdr3_aa: CASSRTGGNYGYTF
v_call: TRBV15; clone_size: NA; d_call: NA; j_call: TRBJ1-5; cdr3_nt: TGTGCCACCAGCAGAGAACAGTCGAATCAGCCCCAGCATTTT; cdr3_aa: CATSREQSNQPQHF
v_call: TRBV6-6; clone_size: NA; d_call: TRBD1; j_call: TRBJ1-2; cdr3_nt: TGTGCCAGCAGTTACGACAGGGGCGTTGGCTACACCTTC; cdr3_aa: CASSYDRGVGYTF
v_call: TRBV2; clone_size: NA; d_call: TRBD1; j_call: TRBJ2-2; cdr3_nt: TGTGCCAGCAGTGTTGAGGGGGCTCGGAGGATCGGGGAGCTGTTTTTT; cdr3_aa: CASSVEGARRIGELFF
v_call: TRBV28; clone_size: NA; d_call: NA; j_call: TRBJ1-1; cdr3_nt: TGTGCCAGCAACTACGGGAAGGTCGAAGCTTTCTTT; cdr3_aa: CASNYGKVEAFF
v_call: TRBV6-5; clone_size: NA; d_call: NA; j_call: TRBJ2-1; cdr3_nt: TGTGCCAGTGGAGCCGGGAGAAGCTCCTACAATGAGCAGTTCTTC; cdr3_aa: CASGAGRSSYNEQFF
v_call: TRBV27; clone_size: NA; d_call: TRBD1; j_call: TRBJ1-5; cdr3_nt: TGTGCCAGCAGTCCCAGGCGGAGGGGGCTAAATCAGCCCCAGCATTTT; cdr3_aa: CASSPRRRGLNQPQHF
v_call: TRBV19; clone_size: NA; d_call: NA; j_call: TRBJ1-6; cdr3_nt: TGTGCCAGTAGTCCCCGGGGAGGCCGCTCCTATAATTCACCCCTCCACTTT; cdr3_aa: CASSPRGGRSYNSPLHF
v_call: TRBV19; clone_size: NA; d_call: TRBD1; j_call: TRBJ1-1; cdr3_nt: TGTGCCAGTAGTACCGGAGGGACAGAGAACACTGAAGCTTTCTTT; cdr3_aa: CASSTGGTENTEAFF
v_call: TRBV11-3; clone_size: NA; d_call: NA; j_call: TRBJ1-1; cdr3_nt: TGTGCCAGCAGCCCAGGACACGCGAACACTGAAGCTTTCTTT; cdr3_aa: CASSPGHANTEAFF
v_call: TRBV25-1; clone_size: NA; d_call: NA; j_call: TRBJ1-2; cdr3_nt: TGTGCCAGCAGTGAGGAGGGCCACAACTATGGCTACACCTTC; cdr3_aa: CASSEEGHNYGYTF
v_call: TRBV5-1; clone_size: NA; d_call: TRBD1; j_call: TRBJ1-2; cdr3_nt: TGCGCCAGCAGCTTGAGAGTCGGGACAGCGACCTATGGCTACACCTTC; cdr3_aa: CASSLRVGTATYGYTF
v_call: TRBV12-3/TRBV12-4; clone_size: NA; d_call: NA; j_call: TRBJ2-1; cdr3_nt: TGTGCCAGCAGACTGTTTGGGACTGGGCAGTTCTTC; cdr3_aa: CASRLFGTGQFF
v_call: TRBV6-5; clone_size: NA; d_call: NA; j_call: TRBJ1-1; cdr3_nt: TGTGCCAGCAGAAGTACAGGCGAGACTGAAGCTTTCTTT; cdr3_aa: CASRSTGETEAFF
v_call: TRBV21-1; clone_size: NA; d_call: NA; j_call: TRBJ2-7; cdr3_nt: TGTGCCAGCAGCGCCGGACAGGGCTCCTACGAGCAGTACTTC; cdr3_aa: CASSAGQGSYEQYF
v_call: TRBV7-2; clone_size: NA; d_call: NA; j_call: TRBJ1-1; cdr3_nt: TGTGCCAGCAGCTTAGGTGTGGGGGCATGGACTGAAGCTTTCTTT; cdr3_aa: CASSLGVGAWTEAFF
v_call: TRBV10-3; clone_size: NA; d_call: NA; j_call: TRBJ1-1; cdr3_nt: TGTGCCAGCCGGTCCGGGTTGGATACTGAAGCTTTCTTT; cdr3_aa: CASRSGLDTEAFF
v_call: TRBV11-2; clone_size: once; d_call: TRBD1; j_call: TRBJ2-1; cdr3_nt: TGTGCCAGCAGCCTCGTCGGGACAGGGTCCGACAATGAGCAGTTCTTC; cdr3_aa: CASSLVGTGSDNEQFF
v_call: TRBV19; clone_size: NA; d_call: TRBD1; j_call: TRBJ1-1; cdr3_nt: TGTGCCAGTAGTATGGCCCGGGAGGGGGCGGGTACTGAAGCTTTCTTT; cdr3_aa: CASSMAREGAGTEAFF
v_call: TRBV3-1/TRBV3-2; clone_size: NA; d_call: NA; j_call: TRBJ1-6; cdr3_nt: TGTGCCAGCAGCCAACTTTCGGACAGTTTCTATAATTCACCCCTCCACTTT; cdr3_aa: CASSQLSDSFYNSPLHF
v_call: TRBV5-6; clone_size: NA; d_call: NA; j_call: TRBJ1-3; cdr3_nt: TGTGCCAGCAGCTTCGGCAGGGCCTCTGGAAACACCATATATTTT; cdr3_aa: CASSFGRASGNTIYF
v_call: TRBV19; clone_size: NA; d_call: NA; j_call: TRBJ2-7; cdr3_nt: TGTGCCAGTAGCCCCCTGGGGGCGAGCTCCTACGAGCAGTACTTC; cdr3_aa: CASSPLGASSYEQYF
v_call: TRBV10-3; clone_size: once; d_call: TRBD2; j_call: TRBJ2-7; cdr3_nt: TGTGCCATCAGTGATCCCCGACTAGCGGGGCCCTACGAGCAGTACTTC; cdr3_aa: CAISDPRLAGPYEQYF
v_call: TRBV9; clone_size: NA; d_call: NA; j_call: TRBJ2-7; cdr3_nt: TGTGCCAGCAGCGTAGACAGTACCTACGAGCAGTACTTC; cdr3_aa: CASSVDSTYEQYF
v_call: TRBV7-2; clone_size: NA; d_call: NA; j_call: TRBJ1-4; cdr3_nt: TGTGCCAGCAGCTTAGGGTTACGGGAAAAACTGTTTTTT; cdr3_aa: CASSLGLREKLFF
v_call: TRBV25-1; clone_size: NA; d_call: NA; j_call: TRBJ1-1; cdr3_nt: TGTGCCAGCAGTGTGGGGGGTACGACTGAAGCTTTCTTT; cdr3_aa: CASSVGGTTEAFF
v_call: TRBV5-6; clone_size: NA; d_call: NA; j_call: TRBJ2-7; cdr3_nt: TGTGCCAGCAGCTTGGAAGCCACCTACGAGCAGTACTTC; cdr3_aa: CASSLEATYEQYF